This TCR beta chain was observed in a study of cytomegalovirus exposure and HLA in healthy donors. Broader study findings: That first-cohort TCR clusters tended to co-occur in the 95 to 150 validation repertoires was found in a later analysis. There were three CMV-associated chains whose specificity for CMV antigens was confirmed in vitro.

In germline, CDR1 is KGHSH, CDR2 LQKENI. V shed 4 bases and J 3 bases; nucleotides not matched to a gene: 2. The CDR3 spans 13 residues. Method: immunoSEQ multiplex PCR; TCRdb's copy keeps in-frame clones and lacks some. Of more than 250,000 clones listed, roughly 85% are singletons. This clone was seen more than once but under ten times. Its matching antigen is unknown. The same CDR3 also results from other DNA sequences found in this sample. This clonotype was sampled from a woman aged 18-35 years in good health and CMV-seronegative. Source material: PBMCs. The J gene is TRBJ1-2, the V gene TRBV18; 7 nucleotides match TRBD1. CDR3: CASSRDRDYGYTF. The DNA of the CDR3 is TGTGCCAGCTCACGCGACAGGGACTATGGCTACACCTTC.